The subject of this entry is one T cell receptor beta chain. The sample originates from a study of blood T cell repertoires in COVID-19. As for the study in general: Spain, Italy and the United States supplied samples that represented acute and convalescent COVID-19. From T cells, B-cell-depleted T cells, or PBMCs came the material, which was cDNA or gDNA.

How the authors handled the data: Nucleated cell number was recorded as an estimate derived from reference gene primer amplification. Method: immunoSEQ multiplex PCR; TCRdb's copy keeps in-frame clones and lacks some. V, J and clone size derive from that table, while D and trimming were established from the DNA sequence. The profile shows roughly 190,000 clones, about 88% of them singletons. The CDR3 consists of 14 residues. Germline V CDR1 and CDR2: MNHNS, SASEGT. The germline V and J ends were trimmed by 3 bases and 2 bases, with 10 bases remaining between them. The chain carries TRBV6-1 and TRBJ1-2; D call uncertain. Sequencing was performed on peripheral blood. This clonotype was obtained from a man aged 30-40 years with acute or convalescent COVID-19. CDR3 nucleotide sequence: TGTGCCAGCAGTGATACTCGAGGGAACTATGGCTACACCTTC. Encoded protein: CASSDTRGNYGYTF.